The source of this T cell receptor beta chain is a study of T-cell memory formation after mild COVID-19. Study-level points and caveats: The study found contracting CD4+ clones mainly in CM and EM and contracting CD8+ clones in EMRA. Some responding clones appeared in pre-infection memory, suggesting cross-reactive memory joined.

This clonotype turned up a few times. Its cognate antigen is unknown. CDR3 length equals 14 residues. The V and J ends lost 3 bases and 6 bases respectively, with 12 bases between them. TCRdb re-analysed the 5' RACE reads in MiXCR, keeping a single row per CDR3 protein. The sample has around 420,000 distinct CDR3 sequences; roughly 26% are singletons. This rearrangement joins TRBV12-3 or TRBV12-4 to TRBJ2-1, with TRBD2 as a possible D gene (7 bases). The TCR comes from an adult woman who had mild COVID-19 (a few samples of this study predate the infection). Cell type and time point are not known. The sequenced material came from PBMCs or a T cell subset sorted from them (not recorded which). The CDR3: CASSFGGGSNEQFF. The CDR3 DNA is TGTGCCAGCAGTTTCGGGGGCGGGAGCAATGAGCAGTTCTTC.